The sequence of this T cell receptor (beta chain) was determined in a study of blood T cell repertoires in COVID-19 (TCRdb year 2020). With respect to the entire study: Collaborator samples came from the United States, Italy and Spain and covered acute and convalescent phases of COVID-19. Where available, HLA class I and class II types were obtained from metadata supplied by the sample provider rather than from assay-based typing. The sample metadata nearly always contained a de-identified subject ID, COVID-19 status, age in years and sex. Samples came from the ongoing ImmuneRACE study (first 160 participants) plus 1,254 subjects from 6 global collaborators. The prospective study material was composed of cDNA or gDNA derived from T cells, B-cell-depleted T cells, or PBMCs. The repertoires were made available in a free public database intended to serve as a resource for research on the immune response to SARS-CoV-2. Subjects who had been exposed to COVID-19, were actively infected with it, or had recovered from it provided the deeply sampled blood TCRbeta repertoires that made up the dataset.

TCRbeta CDR3 regions were amplified from genomic DNA using the immunoSEQ Assay, a bias-controlled multiplex PCR. The study's own analysis went as follows. Within the assay, amplification of reference gene primers was used to estimate how many nucleated cells each sample contained. To quantify the absolute abundance of each unique TCRbeta CDR3 rearrangement, sequence reads were collapsed and filtered. For each sample, productive Simpson clonality was calculated by taking the square root of Simpson's diversity index across productive rearrangements. TCRdb provides this immuneACCESS table in a form limited to in-frame rearrangements. Some clones are lacking; in checked studies, under half of them reflect an unresolved V gene, and why the rest are absent is not known. That table supplies the V and J calls and clone size; D and trimming were determined from the DNA. The table for this sample lists more than 150,000 clones; around 86% of them were counted only once. The biggest ten clones account for approximately 0.5% of the sample.

What the work shows at the level of the full study, not this receptor alone: Clinical and demographic metadata were provided uncurated, with the amount varying by source and participant.

About this clone itself: Its antigen has not been determined. It has no much larger one-base neighbor in the sample; base qualities were not kept.

In Seattle, one collaborating source enrolled patients while the infection was active and tracked those patients longitudinally over the course of disease. Collaborating institutions collected whole blood in K2EDTA tubes following their own protocols. For TCRbeta analysis, collaborator samples were shipped as frozen whole blood, as isolated PBMCs, or as DNA extracted from either sample type. CDR3 length: 15 amino acids, cysteine to phenylalanine. Only the CDR3 part of the read is kept: 45 bases, read in frame from the first base. The V end loses 0 bases and the J end loses 4 bases, and a stretch of 12 bases separates them. CDR1 MNHEY and CDR2 SVGAGI were looked up in the germline V gene.

The source material was peripheral blood. This receptor was identified in a man aged 60 to 69 with COVID-19, enrolled during active disease. The rearrangement joined TRBV6-5 to TRBJ1-1, with a weak D call of TRBD1 (6 bases match). The CDR3 region: CASSYSNRATTEAFF. The DNA is TGTGCCAGCAGTTACTCAAACAGGGCCACCACTGAAGCTTTCTTT.